This T cell receptor (beta chain) appears in the sequencing data of a study of blood T cell repertoires in COVID-19. The V end lost 0 bases, the J end lost 8 bases, and 15 bases lay between the germline ends. Germline values: CDR1 SGHTS, CDR2 YDEGEE. This CDR3 contains 15 residues. Produced via immunoSEQ multiplex PCR; TCRdb's table is partial and in-frame only. The table has under 300,000 clones, about 86% seen once. In its sample, this clone was seen once. The receptor was derived from a man aged 55 to 69 with acute or convalescent COVID-19. This chain links TRBV5-8 with TRBJ1-5, with D hard to call. Sequencing was done on a sample of peripheral blood. This chain's CDR3 is CASSLGQLPGKPQHF. Written as DNA, the CDR3 is TGTGCCAGCAGCTTGGGCCAACTACCCGGGAAGCCCCAGCATTTT.